This entry lists 25 T cell receptor beta chains sequenced from one sample in a study of cytomegalovirus exposure and HLA in healthy donors. The PCR made use of 60 Vbeta and 13 Jbeta primers. Produced via immunoSEQ multiplex PCR; TCRdb's table is partial and in-frame only. The sample consists of 65,000 to 70,000 clones, about 70% of them appearing once. Sequenced sample: PBMCs. The origin of the receptors is a woman aged 30 to 39 in good health and CMV-seronegative.

V gene TRBV5-1 combines with J gene TRBJ1-1; TRBD1 agrees at 7 bases. The CDR3 is made up of 12 amino acids. The ends lost 4 bases at V and 8 bases at J; junction bases unmatched: 5. Looked up from germline, CDR1 is SGHRS and CDR2 is YFSETQ. The DNA for the CDR3 is TGCGCCAGCAGCCCCGAGACAGGGGAAGCTTTCTTT. Amino acids: CASSPETGEAFF.

There are a few counts of this clone. The chain has TRBV5-8 and TRBJ2-2, with 8 bases aligning to TRBD1. The CDR3 runs to 16 residues. V shed 2 bases and J 7 bases; nucleotides not matched to a gene: 10. Per the germline V gene, CDR1 is SGHTS and CDR2 is YDEGEE. The DNA for the CDR3 is TGTGCCAGCAGCTTTGATGGGACAGGTGGGGTCGGGGAGCTGTTTTTT. This translates into CASSFDGTGGVGELFF.

This chain uses TRBV5-1 with TRBJ2-7; 8 nucleotides match TRBD1. V was clipped by 0 bases and J by 2 bases; unmatched bases: 10. The CDR3 loop spans 17 amino acids. Per germline, CDR1 SGHRS and CDR2 YFSETQ. The CDR3 DNA sequence: TGCGCCAGCAGCTTGGCGGGGCCGGACAGGGCCCCCTACGAGCAGTACTTC. Its translation is CASSLAGPDRAPYEQYF.

This clone has only a few counts. This chain connects TRBV2 to TRBJ1-5; 8 bases agree with TRBD1. Germline V CDR1 and CDR2: SNHLY, FYNNEI. Trimming at V came to 6 bases and at J to 2 bases, leaving 6 bases not matched to a gene. The CDR3 loop spans 15 amino acids. Written as DNA, the CDR3 is TGTGCCAGCAGGACGGACAGGGCCGGCAATCAGCCCCAGCATTTT. Its translation is CASRTDRAGNQPQHF.

The CDR3 protein is CASSTMAPFPSPYEQYF. In nucleotides, the CDR3 is TGTGCCAGCTCAACCATGGCCCCGTTTCCCTCACCCTACGAGCAGTACTTC. The chain joins TRBV28 to TRBJ2-7; no clear D gene. V gave up 8 bases and J gave up 2 bases, with 25 bases separating them. CDR1 is MDHEN and CDR2 is SYDVKM in the germline V gene. This CDR3 has 17 residues.

The V gene is TRBV4-3, the J gene TRBJ2-1, with a weak D call TRBD2 (5 bases). The germline gives CDR1 LGHNA, CDR2 YSLEER. CDR3 length: 15 residues. Trimming took off 2 bases at V and 2 bases at J, with 10 bases between the two ends. For the CDR3, the DNA is TGCGCCAGCAGCCAACAACCCGGGACCTACAATGAGCAGTTCTTC. This codes for CASSQQPGTYNEQFF.

Only a few counts were recorded for this clone. The rearrangement uses TRBV7-8 and TRBJ1-5, with D possibly TRBD1 on 6 matching bases. CDR1 is SGHVS, CDR2 FQNEAQ, per germline. Trimming stripped 5 bases from V and 7 bases from J, with 18 bases between. The CDR3 is 15 amino acids. The CDR3 protein is CASSQTRDTGQPQHF. The CDR3 coding sequence is TGTGCCAGCAGCCAAACCAGGGACACTGGGCAGCCCCAGCATTTT. The complete variable domain, with remaining parts taken from reference TRBV7-8 and TRBJ1-5, reads GAGVSQSPRYKVAKRGQDVALRCDPISGHVSLFWYQQALGQGPEFLTYFQNEAQLDKSGLPSDRFFAERPEGSVSTLKIQRTQQEDSAVYLCASSQTRDTGQPQHFGDGTRLSIL.

A single count supports this clone. The gene calls are TRBV25-1 and TRBJ1-1; 11 bases are shared with TRBD1. The CDR3 runs 17 residues. The germline V gene encodes CDR1 MGHDK and CDR2 SYGVNS. V shed 4 bases and J 4 bases; nucleotides not matched to a gene: 11. For the CDR3, the DNA is TGTGCCAGCAGTGTCACACCCGCCGGGACAGGGGGCACTGAAGCTTTCTTT. Protein sequence: CASSVTPAGTGGTEAFF.

The gene calls are TRBV4-1 and TRBJ1-2; 8 bases align to TRBD1. Losses at the gene ends were 2 bases for V and 8 bases for J; bases not matched to a gene: 13. Germline V lookup: CDR1 MGHRA, CDR2 YSYEKL. This CDR3 is built from 16 residues. The CDR3 DNA sequence: TGCGCCAGCAGCCAACCCGTCAGGGGGCCCCCTTGGGGCTACACCTTC. Translation: CASSQPVRGPPWGYTF.

The chain is built from TRBV11-2 and TRBJ2-7, with 7 bases matching TRBD2. Trimming cost V 5 bases and J 1 base; bases outside gene matches: 5. This CDR3 has 14 amino acids. Germline CDR1 SGHAT, CDR2 FQNNGV. The CDR3 loop is CASSPSSGSYEQYF. The CDR3, as DNA: TGTGCCAGCAGCCCATCTAGCGGTTCCTACGAGCAGTACTTC.

The rearrangement uses TRBV6-4 and TRBJ1-1; the match to TRBD1 covers 7 bases. The CDR3 contains 14 residues. J lost 1 base, V lost 6 bases, and 5 bases had no gene match. Germline CDR1 is MRHNA and CDR2 is SNTAGT. CDR3 protein: CASRLTGSNTEAFF. As DNA, the CDR3 is TGTGCCAGCAGACTGACAGGGTCGAACACTGAAGCTTTCTTT.

This rearrangement joins TRBV19 to TRBJ1-5; no reliable D call. Looked up from germline, CDR1 is LNHDA and CDR2 is SQIVND (reference sequence). CDR3 size: 14 residues. The V and J ends lost 3 bases and 6 bases respectively, with 12 bases between them. The CDR3 spells CASSISSIPQPQHF. CDR3 nucleotide sequence: TGTGCCAGTAGTATTAGCAGTATCCCTCAGCCCCAGCATTTT.

The chain couples TRBV29-1 to TRBJ1-2; tentatively, D is TRBD1 (6 bases). V lost 7 bases and J 1 base, leaving 19 bases between the germline ends. Germline loops: CDR1 SQVTM, CDR2 ANQGSEA. The CDR3 loop spans 15 amino acids. Written as DNA, the CDR3 is TGCAGCGAACGAAGAGAAGGGGGTGGTAACTATGGCTACACCTTC. The encoded protein is CSERREGGGNYGYTF.

This sequence joins TRBV7-9 and TRBJ2-7; 7 bases are shared with TRBD1. This CDR3 has 17 amino acids. V shed 1 base and J 1 base; nucleotides not matched to a gene: 10. The V gene's germline CDR1 is SEHNR and CDR2 FQNEAQ (reference sequence). Written as DNA, the CDR3 is TGTGCCAGCAGCTTAGGTCAAAATAGGGACAGTTCCTACGAGCAGTACTTC. Protein: CASSLGQNRDSSYEQYF.

This chain joins TRBV6-6 and TRBJ1-2; D not resolved. CDR1 MNHNY and CDR2 SVGAGI come from the germline V gene (reference sequence). The V end lost 5 bases, the J end lost 7 bases, and 8 bases lay between the germline ends. The CDR3 contains 11 residues. The CDR3 bases are TGTGCCAGCAGTGACACGCCTGGCTACACCTTC. Its protein is CASSDTPGYTF.

The J gene is TRBJ1-1, the V gene TRBV18; 7 bases map to TRBD1. CDR3 length: 14 amino acids. Losses at the gene ends were 5 bases for V and 6 bases for J; bases not matched to a gene: 9. Germline CDR1 is KGHSH and CDR2 is LQKENI. The CDR3 sequence is CASSLMDRTAEAFF. CDR3 sequence (DNA): TGTGCCAGCTCATTAATGGACAGGACGGCTGAAGCTTTCTTT.

V gene TRBV21-1 combines with J gene TRBJ2-7; the table names TRBD1, a call not compared with the DNA. TRBV21-1 is recorded as a pseudogene. This CDR3 is 13 amino acids long. The chain's CDR3 is CANRTVGTYEQYF. Here the CDR3 DNA reads TGTGCCAACCGGACAGTGGGGACCTACGAGCAGTACTTC.

The chain carries TRBV11-3 and TRBJ2-5; 7 bases line up with TRBD2. In germline, CDR1 is SGHNT, CDR2 YENEEA. Unmatched junction bases numbered 2, after V lost 2 bases and J lost 2 bases. This CDR3 contains 14 residues. CDR3 loop: CASSLTGGQETQYF. CDR3 DNA: TGTGCCAGCAGCTTAACCGGGGGGCAAGAGACCCAGTACTTC.

The rearrangement links TRBV27 to TRBJ2-7, with TRBD1 matching 7 bases. The CDR3 is 15 residues long. With V trimmed by 0 bases and J by 0 bases, 2 bases remained unmatched. The germline V gene encodes CDR1 MNHEY and CDR2 SMNVEV (reference sequence). Written as DNA, the CDR3 is TGTGCCAGCAGTTTATCGAGGGACAGCTCCTACGAGCAGTACTTC. Translating it yields CASSLSRDSSYEQYF.

The rearrangement links TRBV15 to TRBJ2-1; 8 positions match TRBD1. The V gene's germline CDR1 is LNHNV and CDR2 YYDKDF (reference sequence). The ends lost 5 bases at V and 2 bases at J; junction bases unmatched: 5. This CDR3 has 15 amino acids. The CDR3 coding sequence is TGTGCCACCAGCGTAGTGACAGGGGCCTACAATGAGCAGTTCTTC. It yields the protein CATSVVTGAYNEQFF.

The V gene is TRBV13, the J gene TRBJ1-6; 11 bases are a match to TRBD1. The V segment lost 5 bases and the J segment 10 bases; nucleotides outside the gene matches: 10. This CDR3 has 16 residues. The germline V gene encodes CDR1 PRHDT and CDR2 FYEKMQ (reference sequence). CDR3: CASSLDRGRTGSPLHF. CDR3 DNA sequence: TGTGCCAGCAGCCTGGACAGGGGGCGAACCGGATCACCCCTCCACTTT.

This chain uses TRBV29-1 with TRBJ2-1; 14 nucleotides agree with TRBD2. This CDR3 has 15 amino acids. V dropped 8 bases and J dropped 4; count of bases not matched to a gene: 7. Germline assignment: CDR1 SQVTM and CDR2 ANQGSEA. The CDR3 region is CSTGTSGGLYNEQFF. CDR3 coding DNA: TGCAGCACTGGGACTAGCGGGGGACTATACAATGAGCAGTTCTTC.

The chain's CDR3 is CASSVTGSTDTQYF. CDR3 nucleotides: TGTGCCAGCAGTGTTACGGGAAGCACAGATACGCAGTATTTT. The rearrangement links TRBV25-1 to TRBJ2-3; D perhaps matches TRBD2 (5 bases). Germline V gives CDR1 MGHDK, CDR2 SYGVNS. V dropped 4 bases and J dropped 0 bases, with 8 bases sitting between them. The CDR3 totals 14 residues.

This clone showed up just a few times. The chain couples TRBV2 to TRBJ2-3; D possibly corresponds to TRBD2 (6 bases). The CDR3 has 15 residues. Germline assignment: CDR1 SNHLY and CDR2 FYNNEI. The V gene lost 4 bases and the J gene lost 4 bases, with 15 bases spanning the gap. The CDR3 DNA reads TGTGCCAGCAGTGTTGGGACTCCTGTTGCAGATACGCAGTATTTT. It is translated as CASSVGTPVADTQYF.

The chain recombines TRBV7-6 with TRBJ2-2, with D possibly TRBD1 on 6 matching bases. CDR1 and CDR2 (germline): SGHVS, FNYEAQ. V lost 4 bases to trimming and J lost 5 bases, with 8 bases between them. This CDR3 is built from 13 residues. The CDR3 here is CASSWTATGELFF. The CDR3 DNA reads as TGTGCCAGCAGCTGGACAGCGACCGGGGAGCTGTTTTTT.